These 5 T cell receptor beta chains came from one sample sequenced in a study of shared clonotypes between healthy human individuals. Produced via immunoSEQ multiplex PCR; TCRdb's table is partial and in-frame only. Among around 720,000 clones listed, 55% to 85% were seen once. The sample taken for sequencing was memory CD4+ T cells sorted from blood. Sample subset: CD45RA-negative fraction. Receptors were obtained from a woman aged 25 to 39 in good health.

In its sample, this clone was seen once. The rearrangement uses TRBV27 and TRBJ1-5; D possibly corresponds to TRBD1 (5 bases). Germline CDR1 and CDR2: MNHEY and SMNVEV (reference sequence). The CDR3 runs 14 residues. The ends were cut back, 4 bases at V and 2 bases at J, with 9 bases in the middle. The CDR3 coding sequence is TGTGCCAGCAGTTCCGGACACCGCAATCAGCCCCAGCATTTT. It translates to CASSSGHRNQPQHF.

Written as DNA, the CDR3 is TGTGCCAGCAGTTCCCTCCGTCGGGGGTTAAGCTACGAGCAGTACTTC. Residues: CASSSLRRGLSYEQYF. The chain uses TRBV28 and TRBJ2-7; weak D call: TRBD2 (6 bases). Trimming took 4 bases from V and 3 from J, leaving 19 bases between them. Germline V gene data show CDR1 as MDHEN and CDR2 as SYDVKM. The length of the CDR3 is 16 residues.

This chain connects TRBV5-1 to TRBJ2-4, with TRBD1 as a possible D gene (6 bases). This CDR3 is 18 amino acids long. The ends were cut back, 3 bases at V and 3 bases at J, with 22 bases in the middle. Germline CDR1 is SGHRS and CDR2 is YFSETQ. As DNA, the CDR3 is TGCGCCAGCAGCTCCGGGACGGGACAACCCAGAGGCAAAAACATTCAGTACTTC. Encoded protein: CASSSGTGQPRGKNIQYF. Full variable domain (remainder filled in from reference TRBV5-1 and TRBJ2-4): KAGVTQTPRYLIKTRGQQVTLSCSPISGHRSVSWYQQTPGQGLQFLFEYFSETQRNKGNFPGRFSGRQFSNSRSEMNVSTLELGDSALYLCASSSGTGQPRGKNIQYFGAGTRLSVL.

Remarks on this clone: Other DNA sequences in this specimen translate into the identical CDR3. The chain employs TRBV19 and TRBJ2-1, with 9 bases lining up with TRBD2. This CDR3 has 15 residues. The V gene end was trimmed by 3 bases and the J gene end by 0 bases; junction bases not matched to a gene: 0. In germline, CDR1 is LNHDA, CDR2 SQIVND (reference sequence). The CDR3 protein is CASSISGSSYNEQFF. In nucleotides, the CDR3 is TGTGCCAGTAGTATTAGCGGGAGCTCCTACAATGAGCAGTTCTTC.

The J gene is TRBJ2-7, the V gene TRBV28, with D perhaps matching TRBD2 (5 bases). This CDR3 comprises 14 residues. Per the germline V gene, CDR1 is MDHEN and CDR2 is SYDVKM. The V and J ends lost 6 bases and 5 bases respectively, with 17 bases between them. CDR3 amino acids: CASREATLLDEQYF. As DNA, the CDR3 is TGTGCCAGCAGGGAGGCTACCCTTTTGGACGAGCAGTACTTC.